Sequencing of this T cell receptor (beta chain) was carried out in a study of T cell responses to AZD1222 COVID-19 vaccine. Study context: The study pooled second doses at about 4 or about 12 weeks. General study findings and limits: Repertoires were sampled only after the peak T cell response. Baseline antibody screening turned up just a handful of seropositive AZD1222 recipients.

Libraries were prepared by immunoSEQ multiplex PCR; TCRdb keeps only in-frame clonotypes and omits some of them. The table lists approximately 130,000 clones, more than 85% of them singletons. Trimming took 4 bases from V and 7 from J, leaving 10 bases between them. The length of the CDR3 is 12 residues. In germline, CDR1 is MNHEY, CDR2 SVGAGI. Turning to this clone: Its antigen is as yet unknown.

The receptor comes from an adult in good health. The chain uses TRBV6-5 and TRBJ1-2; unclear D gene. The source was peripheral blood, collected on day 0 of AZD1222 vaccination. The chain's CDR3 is CASSSGSGGYTF. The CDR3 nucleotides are TGTGCCAGCAGTTCCGGTTCGGGTGGCTACACCTTC.